This T cell receptor (beta chain) was documented in a study of shared clonotypes between healthy human individuals. Assay: immunoSEQ multiplex PCR; the TCRdb copy retains only in-frame clones and omits some. The sample lists around 240,000 clones, 60% to 80% occurring once. Only one count was recorded for this clone. The CDR3 has 13 residues. Germline loops: CDR1 GTSNPN, CDR2 SVGIG (reference sequence). The germline V and J ends were trimmed by 2 bases and 7 bases, with 9 bases remaining between them. The chain is built from TRBV30 and TRBJ2-6; D could derive from TRBD1 or TRBD2 (5 bases each). The sequence derives from a man aged 25 to 40 in good health. Sequencing was done on a sample of memory CD4+ T cells sorted from blood. Subset in this sample: CD45RA-negative fraction. CDR3 loop: CAWSRGTANVLTF. As DNA, the CDR3 is TGTGCCTGGAGTCGGGGCACAGCCAACGTCCTGACTTTC.